Following are 26 T cell receptor beta chains from one sample sequenced in a study of blood T cell repertoires in COVID-19. Measured with immunoSEQ multiplex PCR; TCRdb has only the in-frame clones, and not every one. The sample contains about 190,000 clones, 85% to 90% of which appear only once. The specimen was peripheral blood. The source of these receptors is a man aged 40-49 years with active or convalescent COVID-19.

The rearrangement joins TRBV25-1 to TRBJ1-2; the match to TRBD1 covers 8 bases. The CDR3 consists of 13 residues. Germline loops: CDR1 MGHDK, CDR2 SYGVNS. V lost 6 bases and J lost 4; bases outside the gene matches: 4. This CDR3 is CASSPGGSYGYTF. The CDR3 DNA reads TGTGCCAGCAGCCCAGGGGGCTCCTATGGCTACACCTTC.

The CDR3 is CASSTAGAVTDTQYF. CDR3 coding DNA: TGTGCCAGTAGTACAGCGGGGGCGGTCACAGATACGCAGTATTTT. The chain employs TRBV19 and TRBJ2-3, with TRBD2 matching 8 bases. The CDR3 is 15 amino acids. The V gene's germline CDR1 is LNHDA and CDR2 SQIVND (reference sequence). V trimming: 4 bases; J trimming: 2 bases; junction bases outside the gene matches: 5.

This chain uses TRBV2 with TRBJ2-1; D might be TRBD2 (5 bases). From germline, CDR1 is SNHLY and CDR2 FYNNEI. V shed 3 bases and J shed 1 base, with 10 bases lying between them. The CDR3 loop spans 15 amino acids. The CDR3 DNA sequence: TGTGCCAGCAGTGAGACGGGGTGGTCCTACAATGAGCAGTTCTTC. It encodes CASSETGWSYNEQFF.

The chain has TRBV10-2 and TRBJ1-2; 12 bases agree with TRBD1. Germline V gives CDR1 WSHSY, CDR2 SAAADI. V was clipped by 6 bases and J by 4 bases; unmatched bases: 9. The CDR3 sequence is 16 residues long. The CDR3 bases are TGCGCCAGCAGGGGGGACAGGGGGCAACCAGGCTATGGCTACACCTTC. It translates to CASRGDRGQPGYGYTF.

In this sample, this clone turned up once. This chain connects TRBV12-3 or TRBV12-4 to TRBJ2-7, with a weak D call TRBD1 (6 bases). This CDR3 contains 12 residues. V was trimmed by 5 bases and J by 3 bases, leaving 8 bases between them. This CDR3 is CASSPDSYEQYF. CDR3 bases: TGTGCCAGCAGTCCGGACAGCTACGAGCAGTACTTC.

This clone was recorded a few times. The rearrangement links TRBV19 to TRBJ2-4, with D possibly TRBD1 on 5 matching bases. Looked up from germline, CDR1 is LNHDA and CDR2 is SQIVND (reference sequence). Trimming shortened V by 6 bases and J by 1 base, and 16 bases separated the two germline ends. This CDR3 spans 16 amino acids. CDR3 DNA sequence: TGTGCCAGTAGGCCCCAGGGCGGCGGTGCCAAAAACATTCAGTACTTC. Translating gives CASRPQGGGAKNIQYF.

The chain has TRBV3-1 (or the pseudogene TRBV3-2) and TRBJ2-2; a possible D gene is TRBD2 (5 bases). CDR3 length: 13 residues. V lost 6 bases to trimming and J lost 4 bases, with 9 bases between them. Looked up from germline, CDR1 is LGHDT and CDR2 is YNNKEL (reference sequence). In nucleotides, the CDR3 is TGTGCCAGCAGACAAACTAGCACCGGGGAGCTGTTTTTT. Its translation: CASRQTSTGELFF.

The chain combines TRBV10-2 with TRBJ2-6; D call uncertain. Trimming left V 5 bases short and J 0 bases short, with 5 bases between. The CDR3 is 14 residues long. Germline V lookup: CDR1 WSHSY, CDR2 SAAADI. CDR3 sequence reads: CASSPVSGANVLTF. CDR3 sequence (DNA): TGCGCCAGCAGTCCGGTCTCTGGGGCCAACGTCCTGACTTTC.

Only a few counts were recorded for this clone. The chain combines TRBV25-1 with TRBJ1-1, with D unclear. Germline CDR1 and CDR2: MGHDK and SYGVNS. This CDR3 is 12 amino acids long. V lost 3 bases and J 5 bases, leaving 7 bases between the germline ends. The CDR3 region has the DNA TGTGCCAGCAGTGAGGGAGGGACTGAAGCTTTCTTT. It encodes CASSEGGTEAFF.

V usage is TRBV5-6 and J usage is TRBJ2-7, with TRBD2 matching over 9 bases. Trimming removed 4 bases from V and 2 bases from J; junction bases left unmatched: 13. The CDR3 loop spans 17 amino acids. The germline gives CDR1 SGHDT, CDR2 YYEEEE. As DNA, the CDR3 is TGTGCCAGCAGCGTACTCAAGGGGACTAGCCTCCCCTACGAGCAGTACTTC. Its protein product is CASSVLKGTSLPYEQYF.

V and J are TRBV10-3 and TRBJ2-7, with no clear D. Germline V gene lookup returns CDR1 ENHRY and CDR2 SYGVKD. V gave up 0 bases and J gave up 4 bases, with 19 bases separating them. The CDR3 is made up of 17 amino acids. CDR3 amino acids: CAISESVMRHPIYEQYF. CDR3 bases: TGTGCCATCAGTGAGTCAGTAATGAGACACCCTATTTACGAGCAGTACTTC.

The genes are TRBV6-5 and TRBJ2-7, with D possibly being TRBD2 (6 bases). With 7 bases removed from V and 3 bases from J, the gap between germline ends came to 13 bases. This CDR3 contains 13 residues. In germline, CDR1 is MNHEY, CDR2 SVGAGI. The CDR3 region has the DNA TGTGCCAGCAACCCCTACGGGGGCTACGAGCAGTACTTC. Protein product: CASNPYGGYEQYF.

This clone was recorded only once. This rearrangement joins TRBV28 to TRBJ1-5, with unresolved D. Germline CDR1 is MDHEN and CDR2 is SYDVKM. V dropped 5 bases and J dropped 5 bases, with 19 bases sitting between them. This CDR3 comprises 16 residues. As DNA, the CDR3 is TGTGCCAGCAGTACCCGACAACAAGGCTCATATCAGCCCCAGCATTTT. It encodes CASSTRQQGSYQPQHF.

The CDR3 is CASSEGQGIYNSPLHF. CDR3 nucleotides: TGTGCCAGCAGCGAGGGACAGGGGATCTATAATTCACCCCTCCACTTT. The chain joins TRBV7-9 to TRBJ1-6; 10 bases are a match to TRBD1. Per the germline V gene, CDR1 is SEHNR and CDR2 is FQNEAQ (reference sequence). The CDR3 is 16 residues long. After removal of 5 bases from V and 3 bases from J, the junction contained 4 bases not matched to a gene.

This rearrangement joins TRBV27 to TRBJ2-7; 10 positions agree with TRBD2. The trim removed 7 bases at V and 4 bases at J, leaving 10 bases unmatched. This CDR3 spans 15 amino acids. Germline V gene lookup returns CDR1 MNHEY and CDR2 SMNVEV (reference sequence). The CDR3 bases are TGTGCCAGCAATCCCATCCCTAGCGGGGGTTACGAGCAGTACTTC. The encoded protein is CASNPIPSGGYEQYF.

This chain links TRBV6-1 with TRBJ1-5; 9 bases are shared with TRBD1. From germline, CDR1 is MNHNS and CDR2 SASEGT. Losses at the gene ends were 3 bases for V and 3 bases for J; bases not matched to a gene: 6. The CDR3 runs 16 residues. CDR3 sequence: CASSEGTGSPNQPQHF. The DNA of the CDR3 is TGTGCCAGCAGTGAGGGGACAGGGAGTCCCAATCAGCCCCAGCATTTT.

The chain links TRBV7-9 to TRBJ1-1; D is possibly TRBD1 (5 bases). From germline, CDR1 is SEHNR and CDR2 FQNEAQ (reference sequence). The CDR3 sequence is 13 residues long. The V gene lost 5 bases and the J gene lost 8 bases, with 15 bases spanning the gap. CDR3 in amino acids: CASSHGTPEEAFF. CDR3 bases: TGTGCCAGCAGCCACGGGACTCCAGAAGAAGCTTTCTTT.

Of note for this clone: With only one base between it and a far larger clone, this is likely a read error. The chain has TRBV12-3 or TRBV12-4 and TRBJ1-2, with D maybe TRBD1 (5 bases). Trimming removed 1 base at V and 2 bases at J, with 5 bases between. The CDR3 loop spans 13 amino acids. CDR3 coding DNA: TGTGCCAGCAGTTTAGACAGGAACTATGGCTACACCTTC. Translation: CASSLDRNYGYTF.

The chain uses TRBV10-3 and TRBJ2-4; 9 nucleotides align to TRBD1. Per the germline V gene, CDR1 is ENHRY and CDR2 is SYGVKD. The junction had 10 bases not matched to a gene; V was cut back by 8 bases and J by 8 bases. The CDR3 runs 14 residues. In nucleotides, the CDR3 is TGTGCCATCGGGGACAGGGTTTTTATTTACATTCAGTACTTC. It is translated as CAIGDRVFIYIQYF.

This chain links TRBV28 with TRBJ1-2; D is uncertain. CDR1 MDHEN and CDR2 SYDVKM come from the germline V gene. The germline V and J ends were trimmed by 6 bases and 5 bases, with 19 bases remaining between them. The CDR3 is 15 amino acids. This CDR3 reads CASSLSYSVPYGYTF. The CDR3 DNA is TGTGCCAGCAGCTTGTCATACTCCGTCCCGTATGGCTACACCTTC.

This chain uses TRBV20-1 with TRBJ2-1; 9 bases are shared with TRBD1. V was pared by 3 bases and J by 8 bases, with 8 bases of the junction left unmatched. CDR3 size: 14 residues. Germline CDR1 is DFQATT and CDR2 is SNEGSKA (reference sequence). The CDR3 reads CSASFTGGWDEQFF. The CDR3 DNA reads TGCAGTGCTAGTTTTACAGGGGGCTGGGATGAGCAGTTCTTC.

The CDR3 loop reads CASSKGGADTGELFF. The CDR3 bases are TGTGCCAGCAGCAAGGGGGGGGCGGACACCGGGGAGCTGTTTTTT. The chain recombines TRBV9 with TRBJ2-2; maybe TRBD2 (7 bases). From germline, CDR1 is SGDLS and CDR2 YYNGEE. The CDR3 is 15 residues long. V gave up 4 bases and J gave up 3 bases, with 13 bases separating them. The variable domain in full, with the rest retrieved from reference TRBV9 and TRBJ2-2, is DSGVTQTPKHLITATGQRVTLRCSPRSGDLSVYWYQQSLDQGLQFLIQYYNGEERAKGNILERFSAQQFPDLHSELNLSSLELGDSALYFCASSKGGADTGELFFGEGSRLTVL.

This chain links TRBV6-2 or TRBV6-3 with TRBJ1-5, with 7 bases aligning to TRBD1. Germline CDR1 is MNHEY and CDR2 is SVGEGT. V lost 6 bases to trimming and J lost 4 bases; unmatched junction nucleotides: 3. This CDR3 region has 13 residues. The DNA for the CDR3 is TGTGCCAGCAGCAGGACAGGTAATCAGCCCCAGCATTTT. Protein product: CASSRTGNQPQHF.

The genes are TRBV14 and TRBJ1-3; D possibly corresponds to TRBD1 (5 bases). The V end was cut by 4 bases, the J end by 12 bases, with 13 bases between. The CDR3 is 12 residues long. Per germline, CDR1 SGHDN and CDR2 FVKESK. CDR3 residues: CASSRPTEHIYF. CDR3 DNA: TGTGCCAGCAGCCGCCCGACAGAGCACATATATTTT.

The chain uses TRBV6-6 and TRBJ1-5; the D gene is possibly TRBD1 (6 bases). With 6 bases removed from V and 5 bases from J, the gap between germline ends came to 14 bases. In germline, CDR1 is MNHNY, CDR2 SVGAGI (reference sequence). This CDR3 is 14 amino acids long. The CDR3 nucleotides are TGTGCCAGCAGAAACAGGGTATCGCATCAGCCCCAGCATTTT. Translated: CASRNRVSHQPQHF.

J is TRBJ1-3 and V is TRBV30, with 10 bases that match TRBD1. Per the germline V gene, CDR1 is GTSNPN and CDR2 is SVGIG (reference sequence). The CDR3 sequence is 13 residues long. The J segment lost 4 bases and the V segment lost 5 bases, leaving 2 bases of the junction unmatched. The CDR3 DNA follows: TGTGCCTGGGGGACAGGGGACGGAAACACCATATATTTT. It specifies CAWGTGDGNTIYF.